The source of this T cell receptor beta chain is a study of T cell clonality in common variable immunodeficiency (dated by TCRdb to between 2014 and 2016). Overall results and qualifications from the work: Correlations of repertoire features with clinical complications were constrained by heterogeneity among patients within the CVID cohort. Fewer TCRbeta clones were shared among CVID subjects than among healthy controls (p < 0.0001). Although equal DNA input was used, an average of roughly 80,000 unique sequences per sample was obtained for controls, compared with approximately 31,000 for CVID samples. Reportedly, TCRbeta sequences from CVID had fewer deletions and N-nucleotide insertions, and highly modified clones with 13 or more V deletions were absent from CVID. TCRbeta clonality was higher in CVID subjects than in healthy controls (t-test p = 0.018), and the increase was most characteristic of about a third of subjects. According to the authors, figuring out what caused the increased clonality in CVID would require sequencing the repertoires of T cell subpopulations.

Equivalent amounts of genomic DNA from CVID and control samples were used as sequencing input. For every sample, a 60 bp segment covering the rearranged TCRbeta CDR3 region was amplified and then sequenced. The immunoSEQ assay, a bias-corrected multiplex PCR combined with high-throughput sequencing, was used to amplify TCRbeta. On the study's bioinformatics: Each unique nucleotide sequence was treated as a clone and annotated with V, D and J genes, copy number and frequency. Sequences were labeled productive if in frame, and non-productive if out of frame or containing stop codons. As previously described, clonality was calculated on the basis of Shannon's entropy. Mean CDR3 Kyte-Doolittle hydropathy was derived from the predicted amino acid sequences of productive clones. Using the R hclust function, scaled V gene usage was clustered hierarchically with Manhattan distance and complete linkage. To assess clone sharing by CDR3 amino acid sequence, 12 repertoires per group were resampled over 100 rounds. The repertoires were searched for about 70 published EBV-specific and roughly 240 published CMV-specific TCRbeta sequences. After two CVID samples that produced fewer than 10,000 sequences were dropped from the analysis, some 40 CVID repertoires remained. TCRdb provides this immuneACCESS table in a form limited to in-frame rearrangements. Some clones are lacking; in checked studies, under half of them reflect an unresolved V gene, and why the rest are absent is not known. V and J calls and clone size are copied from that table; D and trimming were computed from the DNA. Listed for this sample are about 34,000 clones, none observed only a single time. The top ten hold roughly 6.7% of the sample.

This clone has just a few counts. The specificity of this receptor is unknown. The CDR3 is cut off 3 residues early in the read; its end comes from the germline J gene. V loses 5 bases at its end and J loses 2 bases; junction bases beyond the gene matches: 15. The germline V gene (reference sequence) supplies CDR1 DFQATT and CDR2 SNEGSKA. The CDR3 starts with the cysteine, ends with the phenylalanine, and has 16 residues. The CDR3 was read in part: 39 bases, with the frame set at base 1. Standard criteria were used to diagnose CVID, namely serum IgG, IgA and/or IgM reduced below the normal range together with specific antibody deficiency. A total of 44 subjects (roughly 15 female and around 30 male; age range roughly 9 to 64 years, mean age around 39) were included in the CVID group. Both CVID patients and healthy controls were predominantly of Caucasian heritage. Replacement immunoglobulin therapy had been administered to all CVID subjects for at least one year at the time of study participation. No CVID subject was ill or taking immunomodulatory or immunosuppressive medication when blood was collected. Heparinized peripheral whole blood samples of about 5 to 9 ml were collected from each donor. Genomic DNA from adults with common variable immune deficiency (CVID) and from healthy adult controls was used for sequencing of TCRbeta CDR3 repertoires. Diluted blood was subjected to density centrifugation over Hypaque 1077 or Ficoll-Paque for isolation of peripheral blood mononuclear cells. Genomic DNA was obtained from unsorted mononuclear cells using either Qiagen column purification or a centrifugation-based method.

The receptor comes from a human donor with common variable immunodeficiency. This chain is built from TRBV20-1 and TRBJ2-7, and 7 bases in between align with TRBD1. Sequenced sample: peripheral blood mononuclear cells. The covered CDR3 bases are TGCAGTGCTGCCCCACAACAGGGGTGGGTTACCTACGAG. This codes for CSAAPQQGWVTYE. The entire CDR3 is CSAAPQQGWVTYEQYF.